The 30 T cell receptor beta chains given below trace back to one sample, sequenced in a study of OX40 agonist ivuxolimab in advanced cancers. Only in-frame clones appear in the TCRdb table, and some are missing; sequencing was by immunoSEQ multiplex PCR. Among some 20,000 clones listed, about 89% were seen once. The sample in question was CD4+ or CD8+ T cells sorted from blood, obtained in a trial of the OX40 agonist ivuxolimab. Every receptor here comes from an adult with an advanced solid tumor such as melanoma, head and neck, liver or kidney cancer.

The V call is TRBV6-5, the J call TRBJ2-3, with 12 bases fitting TRBD2. J was trimmed by 4 bases and V by 6 bases; bases with no gene match: 5. The CDR3 loop spans 15 amino acids. Looked up from germline, CDR1 is MNHEY and CDR2 is SVGAGI. The CDR3: CASSLASGGADTQYF. The CDR3 DNA follows: TGTGCCAGCAGCTTGGCTAGCGGGGGGGCAGATACGCAGTATTTT.

This clone was counted a few times. An end of the junction differs from the germline gene, which may be a read error. As DNA, the CDR3 is TGTGCTAGCAGCTTAGAACAGGGGGATGGCTACACCTTC. Its protein product is CASSLEQGDGYTF. The J gene is TRBJ1-2, the V gene TRBV7-7; 8 bases agree with TRBD1. In germline, CDR1 is SSHAT, CDR2 FNYEAQ (reference sequence). The CDR3 loop spans 13 amino acids.

The chain joins TRBV4-2 to TRBJ2-7, with D uncertain. The CDR3 length is 15 residues. Germline V gives CDR1 LGHNA, CDR2 YNFKEQ. V shed 0 bases and J shed 2 bases, with 11 bases lying between them. The CDR3 loop is CASSQDTALPYEQYF. The CDR3, as DNA: TGTGCCAGCAGCCAAGACACGGCTCTTCCCTACGAGCAGTACTTC.

The rearrangement joins TRBV7-8 to TRBJ1-3; possible D gene TRBD1, 6 bases. V shed 1 base and J shed 2 bases, with 15 bases lying between them. The CDR3 has 17 amino acids. In germline, CDR1 is SGHVS, CDR2 FQNEAQ. The CDR3 is CASSLDARGQAGNTIYF. In DNA form, the CDR3 reads TGTGCCAGCAGCTTAGATGCCCGGGGGCAGGCTGGAAACACCATATATTTT.

The rearrangement uses TRBV5-1 and TRBJ2-7; a possible D gene is TRBD2 (6 bases). Germline-derived CDR1 and CDR2 are SGHRS and YFSETQ. The CDR3 is 21 amino acids. The V end lost 2 bases, the J end lost 0 bases, and 30 bases lay between the germline ends. The CDR3 loop reads CASSFGWKPFGGSGSSYEQYF. CDR3 DNA: TGCGCCAGCAGCTTCGGATGGAAACCGTTCGGGGGTTCGGGTTCCTCCTACGAGCAGTACTTC.

This clone came up a few times. The chain uses TRBV2 and TRBJ1-2; weak D call: TRBD1 (5 bases). With 1 base removed from V and 0 bases from J, the gap between germline ends came to 9 bases. The length of the CDR3 is 15 residues. Germline CDR1 and CDR2: SNHLY and FYNNEI. CDR3 nucleotide sequence: TGTGCCAGCAGTGAAGGGGACGTAGCTAACTATGGCTACACCTTC. Translating gives CASSEGDVANYGYTF.

The V call is TRBV4-2, the J call TRBJ1-4; tentatively, D is TRBD1 (6 bases). Germline V CDR1 and CDR2: LGHNA, YNFKEQ. The CDR3 extends over 16 amino acids. With 2 bases removed from V and 4 bases from J, the gap between germline ends came to 14 bases. The DNA for the CDR3 is TGTGCCAGCAGCCAATTAGAGGGGGGGCGTAATGAAAAACTGTTTTTT. It yields the protein CASSQLEGGRNEKLFF.

The gene calls are TRBV11-2 and TRBJ2-7; 7 positions match TRBD1. The trim removed 5 bases at V and 3 bases at J, leaving 22 bases unmatched. CDR3 size: 19 residues. Germline V gene lookup returns CDR1 SGHAT and CDR2 FQNNGV. CDR3 sequence (DNA): TGTGCCAGCAGCATTACAGGGGTTTCAGGGCCCAACCCACTCTACGAGCAGTACTTC. Translated, it gives CASSITGVSGPNPLYEQYF.

This chain uses TRBV6-1 with TRBJ2-7, with D possibly being TRBD1 or TRBD2 (6 bases each). Trimming took off 2 bases at V and 4 bases at J, with 9 bases between the two ends. This CDR3 comprises 13 residues. Germline lookup yields CDR1 MNHNS and CDR2 SASEGT. The CDR3: CASSETGTYEQYF. In nucleotides, the CDR3 is TGTGCCAGCAGTGAAACAGGGACTTACGAGCAGTACTTC.

This clone was seen once. The rearrangement uses TRBV6-1 and TRBJ1-5; D is ambiguous. CDR1 is MNHNS, CDR2 SASEGT, per germline. Trimming stripped 4 bases from V and 2 bases from J, with 12 bases between. There are 15 residues in the CDR3. The CDR3 DNA follows: TGTGCCAGCAGTGTGATTGGGCAGGGCAATCAGCCCCAGCATTTT. The encoded protein is CASSVIGQGNQPQHF.

V usage is TRBV7-9 and J usage is TRBJ2-5, with 8 nucleotides matching TRBD1. CDR3 length: 15 residues. The V and J ends lost 5 bases and 1 base, in that order; junction bases with no gene match: 6. From germline, CDR1 is SEHNR and CDR2 FQNEAQ (reference sequence). The CDR3 here is CASSTGDRSQETQYF. CDR3 in DNA: TGTGCCAGCAGCACCGGGGACAGGTCCCAAGAGACCCAGTACTTC.

The CDR3: CAWTGGSEQFF. The DNA for the CDR3 is TGTGCCTGGACAGGGGGGTCTGAGCAGTTCTTC. The chain links TRBV30 to TRBJ2-1, with D perhaps matching TRBD1 (7 bases). V lost 4 bases to trimming and J lost 9 bases, with 10 bases between them. This CDR3 is built from 11 residues. Germline lookup yields CDR1 GTSNPN and CDR2 SVGIG (reference sequence).

The rearrangement joins TRBV6-5 to TRBJ2-7; no firm D call. Germline loops: CDR1 MNHEY, CDR2 SVGAGI. The CDR3 consists of 13 residues. Between the trimmed V and J ends, which lost 0 bases and 4 bases, there was a span of 7 bases. The CDR3 is CASSYSKGYEQYF. In DNA form, the CDR3 reads TGTGCCAGCAGTTACTCGAAGGGATACGAGCAGTACTTC.

The chain has TRBV7-2 and TRBJ2-1; 9 nucleotides match TRBD2. V shed 7 bases and J 12 bases; nucleotides not matched to a gene: 4. Germline values: CDR1 SGHTA, CDR2 FQGNSA. This CDR3 has 11 residues. CDR3 protein: CASNKAGGQFF. DNA of the CDR3: TGTGCCAGCAACAAAGCGGGGGGGCAGTTCTTC.

The rearrangement joins TRBV5-5 to TRBJ1-1; D uncertain. CDR3 length: 13 residues. The germline gives CDR1 SGHKS, CDR2 YYEKEE (reference sequence). V lost 0 bases to trimming and J lost 1 base, with 4 bases between them. The DNA of the CDR3 is TGTGCCAGCAGCTTGGAAACGAACACTGAAGCTTTCTTT. It encodes CASSLETNTEAFF. The whole variable domain, filled in from reference TRBV5-5 and TRBJ1-1, reads DAGVTQSPTHLIKTRGQQVTLRCSPISGHKSVSWYQQVLGQGPQFIFQYYEKEERGRGNFPDRFSARQFPNYSSELNVNALLLGDSALYLCASSLETNTEAFFGQGTRLTVV.

This clone showed up just once. The chain has TRBV14 and TRBJ2-7; possible D gene TRBD1, 6 bases. The CDR3 length is 15 residues. Germline assignment: CDR1 SGHDN and CDR2 FVKESK. V dropped 8 bases and J dropped 5 bases, with 22 bases sitting between them. In nucleotides, the CDR3 is TGTGCCAGCTCCCAGCAGGGACAACGAGCGGACGAGCAGTACTTC. Translation gives CASSQQGQRADEQYF.

The rearrangement joins TRBV18 to TRBJ2-5; D is unresolved. The ends were cut back, 4 bases at V and 0 bases at J, with 3 bases in the middle. Germline lookup yields CDR1 KGHSH and CDR2 LQKENI. This CDR3 is 12 amino acids long. CDR3 DNA: TGTGCCAGCTCACTTGACCAAGAGACCCAGTACTTC. It codes for CASSLDQETQYF.

This chain links TRBV7-9 with TRBJ2-5, with D unclear. Trimming stripped 1 base from V and 2 bases from J, with 14 bases between. Germline CDR1 is SEHNR and CDR2 is FQNEAQ (reference sequence). This CDR3 is 16 amino acids long. CDR3: CASSLESLGFQETQYF. The CDR3 DNA reads TGTGCCAGCAGCTTAGAGTCCCTGGGGTTTCAAGAGACCCAGTACTTC.

The gene calls are TRBV5-4 and TRBJ1-2; 9 positions match TRBD1. Germline CDR1 and CDR2: SGHNT and YYREEE (reference sequence). V lost 3 bases and J lost 6; bases outside the gene matches: 6. CDR3 length equals 14 residues. The CDR3 loop is CASSSGTGTHGYTF. As DNA, the CDR3 is TGTGCCAGCAGCTCCGGGACAGGGACGCATGGCTACACCTTC.

Concerning this clone: One end of the junction is discordant with germline, which a read error may explain. V gene TRBV19 combines with J gene TRBJ1-5, with 7 bases matching TRBD1. Germline CDR1 is LNHDA and CDR2 is SQIVND (reference sequence). This CDR3 has 15 amino acids. As DNA, the CDR3 is TGTGCCAGTAGTAGGCCACCTCAGGGGGGTCAGTCCCAGCATTTT. Translation gives CASSRPPQGGQSQHF.

The rearrangement joins TRBV7-8 to TRBJ2-7; D may be TRBD1 (5 bases). This CDR3 has 15 amino acids. Per germline, CDR1 SGHVS and CDR2 FQNEAQ. With 1 base removed from V and 1 base from J, the gap between germline ends came to 11 bases. This CDR3 is CASSLVQGMSYEQYF. CDR3 in DNA: TGTGCCAGCAGCTTAGTTCAGGGAATGTCCTACGAGCAGTACTTC.

The chain couples TRBV6-5 to TRBJ2-1, with TRBD1 matching 9 bases. The CDR3 sequence is 15 residues long. The trim removed 4 bases at V and 4 bases at J, leaving 5 bases unmatched. CDR1 and CDR2 from the germline V gene are MNHEY and SVGAGI. The CDR3 loop is CASSSIQGAYNEQFF. CDR3 nucleotides: TGTGCCAGCAGTTCTATACAGGGGGCGTACAATGAGCAGTTCTTC.

V usage is TRBV7-9 and J usage is TRBJ1-2; D is perhaps TRBD1 (5 bases). Trimming cost V 2 bases and J 4 bases, with 14 bases left between them. The CDR3 has 15 amino acids. CDR1 is SEHNR, CDR2 FQNEAQ, per germline (reference sequence). The DNA for the CDR3 is TGTGCCAGCAGCTTATTAGGACAAAGCGCCTATGGCTACACCTTC. As protein: CASSLLGQSAYGYTF. Looking up the rest from reference TRBV7-9 and TRBJ1-2 gives the full variable domain: DTGVSQNPRHKITKRGQNVTFRCDPISEHNRLYWYRQTLGQGPEFLTYFQNEAQLEKSRLLSDRFSAERPKGSFSTLEIQRTEQGDSAMYLCASSLLGQSAYGYTFGSGTRLTVV.

The CDR3 sequence: CASSIRWSGISSGANVLTF. CDR3 bases: TGTGCCAGTAGTATAAGGTGGTCAGGGATTAGTTCTGGGGCCAACGTCCTGACTTTC. V usage is TRBV19 and J usage is TRBJ2-6; the D gene is possibly TRBD1 (5 bases). CDR3 size: 19 residues. Germline loops: CDR1 LNHDA, CDR2 SQIVND (reference sequence). With 2 bases removed from V and 1 base from J, the gap between germline ends came to 18 bases.

The chain is built from TRBV4-1 and TRBJ1-1; D might be TRBD1 (6 bases). Germline loops: CDR1 MGHRA, CDR2 YSYEKL. This CDR3 region has 13 residues. Trimming pared 0 bases from V and 6 bases from J, leaving 8 bases between. Here the CDR3 reads CASSQEGAAEAFF. The CDR3 nucleotides are TGCGCCAGCAGCCAAGAGGGGGCTGCTGAAGCTTTCTTT.

V and J are TRBV5-8 and TRBJ1-2; 8 bases line up with TRBD1. V gave up 4 bases and J gave up 4 bases; unmatched junction bases: 6. The CDR3 totals 14 residues. Germline assignment: CDR1 SGHTS and CDR2 YDEGEE. The CDR3 region has the DNA TGTGCCAGCAGCGTGACAGGGGAGGGCTATGGCTACACCTTC. Protein product: CASSVTGEGYGYTF.

The rearrangement uses TRBV7-8 and TRBJ2-3; TRBD2 is a possible D gene (6 bases). Germline V gives CDR1 SGHVS, CDR2 FQNEAQ. Trimming shortened V by 2 bases and J by 4 bases, and 22 bases separated the two germline ends. The CDR3 has 18 amino acids. The CDR3 reads CASSLLVLGTHLADTQYF. The CDR3 DNA sequence: TGTGCCAGCAGCTTACTAGTACTAGGGACTCACCTAGCAGATACGCAGTATTTT.

As to this clone: The junction shows a germline mismatch at one end, possibly a read error. The CDR3 sequence is CASREGQGANTDTQYF. As DNA, the CDR3 is TGTGCCAGCAGGGAAGGACAGGGGGCCAACACAGATACGCAGTATTTT. This chain connects TRBV6-1 to TRBJ2-3, with TRBD1 matching over 11 bases. The CDR3 extends over 16 amino acids. The germline V gene has CDR1 MNHNS and CDR2 SASEGT.

This clone was counted a single time. J is TRBJ2-7 and V is TRBV19; 7 nucleotides match TRBD1. CDR1 is LNHDA, CDR2 SQIVND, per germline (reference sequence). The CDR3 spans 13 residues. J was trimmed by 3 bases and V by 5 bases; bases with no gene match: 4. CDR3 protein: CASSHRGVYEQYF. The CDR3 nucleotides read TGTGCCAGTAGTCACAGGGGCGTCTACGAGCAGTACTTC.

The V call is TRBV6-5, the J call TRBJ1-6; TRBD1 matches at 7 bases. V trimming: 4 bases; J trimming: 11 bases; junction bases outside the gene matches: 5. In germline, CDR1 is MNHEY, CDR2 SVGAGI. This CDR3 has 13 amino acids. The CDR3 DNA reads TGTGCCAGCAGTTCAGGGGGTAGGGCACCCCTCCACTTT. Residues: CASSSGGRAPLHF.